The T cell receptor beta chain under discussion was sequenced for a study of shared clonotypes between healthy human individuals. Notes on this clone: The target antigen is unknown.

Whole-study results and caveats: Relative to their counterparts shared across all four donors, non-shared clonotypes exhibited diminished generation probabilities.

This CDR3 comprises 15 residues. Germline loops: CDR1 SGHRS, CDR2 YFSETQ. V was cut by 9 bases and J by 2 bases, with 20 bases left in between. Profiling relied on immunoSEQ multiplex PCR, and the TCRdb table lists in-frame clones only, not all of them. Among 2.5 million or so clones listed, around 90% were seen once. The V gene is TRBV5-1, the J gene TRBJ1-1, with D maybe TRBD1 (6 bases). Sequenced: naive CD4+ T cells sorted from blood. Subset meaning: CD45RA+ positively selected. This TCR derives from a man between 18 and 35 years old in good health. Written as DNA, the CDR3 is TGCGCCACCTCACCCAACAGGGCTCGAAACACTGAAGCTTTCTTT. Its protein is CATSPNRARNTEAFF.